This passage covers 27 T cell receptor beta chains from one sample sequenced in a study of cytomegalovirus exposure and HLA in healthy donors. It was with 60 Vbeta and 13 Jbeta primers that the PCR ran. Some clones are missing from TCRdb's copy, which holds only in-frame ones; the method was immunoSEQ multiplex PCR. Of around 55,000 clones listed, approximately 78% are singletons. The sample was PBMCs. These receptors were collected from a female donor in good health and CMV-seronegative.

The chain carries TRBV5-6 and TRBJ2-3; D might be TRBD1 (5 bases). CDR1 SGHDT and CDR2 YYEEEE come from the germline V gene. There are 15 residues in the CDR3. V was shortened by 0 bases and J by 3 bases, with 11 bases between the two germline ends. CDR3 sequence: CASSLVQGWTDTQYF. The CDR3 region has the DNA TGTGCCAGCAGCTTGGTCCAGGGATGGACAGATACGCAGTATTTT.

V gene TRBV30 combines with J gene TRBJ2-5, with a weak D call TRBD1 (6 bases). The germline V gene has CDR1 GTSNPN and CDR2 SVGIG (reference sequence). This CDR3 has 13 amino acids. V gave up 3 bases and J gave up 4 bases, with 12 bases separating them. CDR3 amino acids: CAWRKQGVETQYF. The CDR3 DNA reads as TGTGCCTGGAGAAAACAGGGTGTAGAGACCCAGTACTTC.

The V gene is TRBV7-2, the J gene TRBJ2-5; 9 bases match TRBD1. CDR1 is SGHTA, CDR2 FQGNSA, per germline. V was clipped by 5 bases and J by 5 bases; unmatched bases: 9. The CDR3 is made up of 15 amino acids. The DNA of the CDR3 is TGTGCCAGCAGCGCCCGGACAGGGGTTCAGGAGACCCAGTACTTC. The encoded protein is CASSARTGVQETQYF.

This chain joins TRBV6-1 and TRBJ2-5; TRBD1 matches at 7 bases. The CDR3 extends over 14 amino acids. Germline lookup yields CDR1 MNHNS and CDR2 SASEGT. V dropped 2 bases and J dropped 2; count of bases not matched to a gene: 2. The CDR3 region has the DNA TGTGCCAGCAGTGAAACAGGGGTGCAAGAGACCCAGTACTTC. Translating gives CASSETGVQETQYF.

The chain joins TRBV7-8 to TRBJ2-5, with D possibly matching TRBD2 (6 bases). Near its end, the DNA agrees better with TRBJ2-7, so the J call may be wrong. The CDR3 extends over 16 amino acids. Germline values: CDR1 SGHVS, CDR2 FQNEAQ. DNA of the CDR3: TGTGCCAGCAGCTTAGAAGGCGCGGGATTAGAGTACGAGCAGTACTTC. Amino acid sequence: CASSLEGAGLEYEQYF.

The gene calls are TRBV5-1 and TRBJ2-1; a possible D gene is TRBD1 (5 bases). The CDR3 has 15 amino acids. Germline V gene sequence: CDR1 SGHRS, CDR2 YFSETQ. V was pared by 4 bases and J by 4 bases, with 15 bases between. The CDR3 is CASSLHDSLYNEQFF. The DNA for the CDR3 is TGCGCCAGCAGCCTACACGACAGCCTGTACAATGAGCAGTTCTTC. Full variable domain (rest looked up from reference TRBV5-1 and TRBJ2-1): KAGVTQTPRYLIKTRGQQVTLSCSPISGHRSVSWYQQTPGQGLQFLFEYFSETQRNKGNFPGRFSGRQFSNSRSEMNVSTLELGDSALYLCASSLHDSLYNEQFFGPGTRLTVL.

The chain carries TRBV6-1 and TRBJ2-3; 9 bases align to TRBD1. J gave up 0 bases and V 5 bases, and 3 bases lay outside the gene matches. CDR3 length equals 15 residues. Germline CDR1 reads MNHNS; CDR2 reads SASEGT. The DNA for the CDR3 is TGTGCCAGCAGTCAAGACAGGGGGAGCACAGATACGCAGTATTTT. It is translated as CASSQDRGSTDTQYF.

CDR3 protein: CASSPIVTGDLYGYTF. As DNA, the CDR3 is TGTGCCAGCTCACCAATAGTTACAGGGGATCTCTATGGCTACACCTTC. The genes are TRBV18 and TRBJ1-2; TRBD1 agrees at 7 bases. CDR3 length: 16 residues. Germline assignment: CDR1 KGHSH and CDR2 LQKENI. V shed 2 bases and J 4 bases; nucleotides not matched to a gene: 10.

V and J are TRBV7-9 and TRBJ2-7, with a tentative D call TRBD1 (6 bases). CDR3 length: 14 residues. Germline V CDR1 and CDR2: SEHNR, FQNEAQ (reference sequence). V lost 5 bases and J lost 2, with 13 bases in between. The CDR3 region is CASSTRTAPYEQYF. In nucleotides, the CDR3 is TGTGCCAGCAGCACCAGGACAGCCCCCTACGAGCAGTACTTC.

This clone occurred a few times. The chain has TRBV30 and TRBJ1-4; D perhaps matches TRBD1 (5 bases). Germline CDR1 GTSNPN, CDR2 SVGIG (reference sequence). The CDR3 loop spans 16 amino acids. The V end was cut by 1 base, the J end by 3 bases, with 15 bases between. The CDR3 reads CAWSGRGYTANEKLFF. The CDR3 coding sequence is TGTGCCTGGAGTGGAAGGGGTTACACGGCTAATGAAAAACTGTTTTTT.

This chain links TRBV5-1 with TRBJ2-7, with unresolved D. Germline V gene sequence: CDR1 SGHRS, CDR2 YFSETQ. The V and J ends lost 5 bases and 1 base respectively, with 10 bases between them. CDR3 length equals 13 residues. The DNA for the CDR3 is TGCGCCAGCAGGTTAGGAGTTTCCTACGAGCAGTACTTC. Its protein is CASRLGVSYEQYF.

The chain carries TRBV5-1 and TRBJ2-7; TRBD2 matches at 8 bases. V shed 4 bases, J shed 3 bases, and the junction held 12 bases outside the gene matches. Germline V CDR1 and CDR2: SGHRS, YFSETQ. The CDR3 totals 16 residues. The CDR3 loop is CASSRNSGAAYYEQYF. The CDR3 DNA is TGCGCCAGCAGCCGGAATAGCGGGGCGGCCTACTACGAGCAGTACTTC.

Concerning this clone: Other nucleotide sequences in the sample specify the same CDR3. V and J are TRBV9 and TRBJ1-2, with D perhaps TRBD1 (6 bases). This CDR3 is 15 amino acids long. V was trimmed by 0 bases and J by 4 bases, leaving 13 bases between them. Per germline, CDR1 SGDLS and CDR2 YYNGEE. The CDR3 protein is CASSVDPTGIYGYTF. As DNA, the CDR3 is TGTGCCAGCAGCGTAGACCCGACAGGAATCTATGGCTACACCTTC.

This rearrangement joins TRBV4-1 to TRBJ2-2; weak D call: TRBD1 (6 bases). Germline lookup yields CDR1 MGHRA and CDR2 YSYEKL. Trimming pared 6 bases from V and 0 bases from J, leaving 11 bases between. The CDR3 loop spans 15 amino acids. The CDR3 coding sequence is TGCGCCAGCAGTTACAGGGATTCGAACACCGGGGAGCTGTTTTTT. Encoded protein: CASSYRDSNTGELFF.

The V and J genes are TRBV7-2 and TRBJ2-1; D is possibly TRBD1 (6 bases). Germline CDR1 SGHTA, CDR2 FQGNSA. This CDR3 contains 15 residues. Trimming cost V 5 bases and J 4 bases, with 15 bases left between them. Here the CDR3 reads CASSIPGQLYNEQFF. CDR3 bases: TGTGCCAGCAGCATCCCGGGACAACTATACAATGAGCAGTTCTTC.

The CDR3 protein is CASSLERQAYSYEQYF. The CDR3 DNA follows: TGTGCCAGCAGCTTAGAAAGACAGGCTTACTCCTACGAGCAGTACTTC. The chain couples TRBV11-2 to TRBJ2-7, with D perhaps TRBD1 (6 bases). The CDR3 contains 16 residues. The V gene's germline CDR1 is SGHAT and CDR2 FQNNGV. Trimming took 0 bases from V and 0 from J, leaving 12 bases between them.

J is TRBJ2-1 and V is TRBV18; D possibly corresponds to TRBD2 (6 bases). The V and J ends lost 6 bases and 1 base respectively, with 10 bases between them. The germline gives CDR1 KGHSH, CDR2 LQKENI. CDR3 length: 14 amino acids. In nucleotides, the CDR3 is TGTGCCAGCTCCCCCGGAGGGTCCTACAATGAGCAGTTCTTC. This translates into CASSPGGSYNEQFF.

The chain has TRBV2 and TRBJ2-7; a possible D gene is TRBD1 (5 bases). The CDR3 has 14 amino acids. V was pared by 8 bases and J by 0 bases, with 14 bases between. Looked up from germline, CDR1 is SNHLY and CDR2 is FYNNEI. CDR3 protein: CASLPRASSYEQYF. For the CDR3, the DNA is TGTGCCAGCCTACCCAGGGCGAGCTCCTACGAGCAGTACTTC.

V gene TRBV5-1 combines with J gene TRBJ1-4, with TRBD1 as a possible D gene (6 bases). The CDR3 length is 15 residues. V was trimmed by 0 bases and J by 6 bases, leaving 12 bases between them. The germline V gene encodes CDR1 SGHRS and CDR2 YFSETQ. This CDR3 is CASSLGAQGYEKLFF. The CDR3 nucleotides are TGCGCCAGCAGCTTGGGGGCGCAGGGGTATGAAAAACTGTTTTTT.

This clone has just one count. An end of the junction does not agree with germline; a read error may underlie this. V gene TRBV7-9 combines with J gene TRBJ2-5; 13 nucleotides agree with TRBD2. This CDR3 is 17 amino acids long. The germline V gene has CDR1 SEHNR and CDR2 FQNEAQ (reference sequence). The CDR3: CSSSLSTSGGVQETQYF. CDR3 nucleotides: TGTTCCAGCAGCCTATCCACTAGCGGGGGGGTCCAAGAGACCCAGTACTTC.

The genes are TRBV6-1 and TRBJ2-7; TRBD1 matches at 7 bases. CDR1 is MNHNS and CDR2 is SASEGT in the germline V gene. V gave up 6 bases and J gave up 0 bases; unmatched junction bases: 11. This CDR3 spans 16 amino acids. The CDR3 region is CASSEPGQPTSYEQYF. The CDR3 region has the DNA TGTGCCAGCAGCGAACCGGGACAGCCCACCTCCTACGAGCAGTACTTC.

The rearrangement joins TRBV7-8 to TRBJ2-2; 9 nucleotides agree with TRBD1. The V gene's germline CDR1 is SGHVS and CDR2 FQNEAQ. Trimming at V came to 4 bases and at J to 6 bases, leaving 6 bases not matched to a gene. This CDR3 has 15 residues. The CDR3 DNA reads TGTGCCAGCAGCTCACAGGGGGCGCGGGCCGGGGAGCTGTTTTTT. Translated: CASSSQGARAGELFF.

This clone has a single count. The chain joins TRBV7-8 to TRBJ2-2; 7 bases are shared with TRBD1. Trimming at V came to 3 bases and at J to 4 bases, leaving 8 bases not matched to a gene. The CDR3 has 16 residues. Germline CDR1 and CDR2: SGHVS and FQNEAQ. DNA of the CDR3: TGTGCCAGCAGCTTCCCGACAGGGAGTAGCACCGGGGAGCTGTTTTTT. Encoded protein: CASSFPTGSSTGELFF.

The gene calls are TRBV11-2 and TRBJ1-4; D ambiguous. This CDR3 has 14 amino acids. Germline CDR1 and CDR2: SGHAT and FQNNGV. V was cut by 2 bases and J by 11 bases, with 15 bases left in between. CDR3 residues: CASSLIPAGGKLFF. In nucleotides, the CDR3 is TGTGCCAGCAGCTTAATTCCGGCAGGAGGGAAACTGTTTTTT. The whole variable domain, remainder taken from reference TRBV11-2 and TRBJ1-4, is EAGVAQSPRYKIIEKRQSVAFWCNPISGHATLYWYQQILGQGPKLLIQFQNNGVVDDSQLPKDRFSAERLKGVDSTLKIQPAKLEDSAVYLCASSLIPAGGKLFFGSGTQLSVL.

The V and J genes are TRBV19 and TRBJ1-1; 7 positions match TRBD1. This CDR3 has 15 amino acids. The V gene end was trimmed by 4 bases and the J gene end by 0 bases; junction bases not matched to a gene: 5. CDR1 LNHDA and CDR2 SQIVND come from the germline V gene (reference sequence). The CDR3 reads CASSRTGQMNTEAFF. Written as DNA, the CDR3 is TGTGCCAGTAGTAGGACGGGACAGATGAACACTGAAGCTTTCTTT.

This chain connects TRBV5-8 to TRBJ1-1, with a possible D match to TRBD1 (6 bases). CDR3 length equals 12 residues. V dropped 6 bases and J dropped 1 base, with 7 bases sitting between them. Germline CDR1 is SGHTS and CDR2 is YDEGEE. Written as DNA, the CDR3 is TGTGCCAGCAACAGGGAGAACACTGAAGCTTTCTTT. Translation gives CASNRENTEAFF.

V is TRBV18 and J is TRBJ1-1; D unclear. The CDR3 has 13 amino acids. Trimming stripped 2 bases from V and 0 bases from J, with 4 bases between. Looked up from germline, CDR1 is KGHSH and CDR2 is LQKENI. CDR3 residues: CASSPSVNTEAFF. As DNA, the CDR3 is TGTGCCAGCTCACCATCAGTGAACACTGAAGCTTTCTTT.